The clone carrying this T cell receptor (beta chain) was detected many times. The antigen remains undetermined. The sample comes from a study of regulatory T cells in long-lasting Graves disease. Study overall: Newly diagnosed Graves' patients took antithyroid drugs under 3 months. Study results and limitations: The small sample size may have reduced accuracy. When disease was persistent, TRBV28, TRBJ1-2 and TRBJ2-5 were the favored segments.

After removal of 5 bases from V and 1 base from J, the junction contained 11 bases not matched to a gene. This CDR3 region has 16 residues. Germline CDR1 reads SGHAT; CDR2 reads FQNNGV. Time point indicated: newly diagnosed GD, antithyroid drugs for less than 3 months. Generation of the TCR library employed RNA extracted from PBMCs. Arm-PCR of CDR3 regions and iRepertoire HTBI primers were the basis on which TCR beta libraries were built. One entry per CDR3 protein results from TCRdb running MiXCR on the multiplex PCR reads. The data contain roughly 500,000 distinct CDR3 sequences, about 15% of them singletons. These sequences were also reported in another study, on T cells in Graves' hyperthyroidism and ophthalmopathy. From that second work: Thyroid ultrasound and orbital computed tomography, with clinical symptoms and serum thyroxine and TRAb, informed diagnoses.

The sequencing used peripheral blood mononuclear cells (PBMCs), collected at new diagnosis, from a patient treated with antithyroid drugs. The clonotype originates from a woman aged 50 to 65 with Graves disease. This chain links TRBV11-2 with TRBJ2-7, with 7 positions matching TRBD1. The CDR3 nucleotides read TGTGCCAGCAGCAACTACGACAGGGCGGTTTCCTACGAGCAGTACTTC. Amino acids: CASSNYDRAVSYEQYF.